A selection of T cell receptor beta chains follows, all from one sample in a study of Graves' ophthalmopathy and Graves' hyperthyroidism. MiXCR, applied by TCRdb to the multiplex PCR reads, yields one record per CDR3 protein. The repertoire holds roughly 500,000 distinct CDR3 sequences, with 14% as singletons. Sequences were obtained from blood. The source of these receptors is a woman in her twenties or thirties with Graves' ophthalmopathy. Each CDR3 is given with its conserved first and last residue. Fields, in order: V gene, D gene, clone size, J gene, CDR3 DNA, CDR3 protein. A D gene is named only where the DNA matches it firmly. A clone size is listed for some rows: how often the clone was seen (once, few, many), or a class if it is expanded.

v_call: TRBV18
d_call: TRBD1
clone_size: many
j_call: TRBJ2-7
cdr3_nt: TGTGCCAGCTCACAGGGGACAGGGGCCCGCGAGCAGTACTTC
cdr3_aa: CASSQGTGAREQYF

v_call: TRBV28
d_call: NA
clone_size: many
j_call: TRBJ1-5
cdr3_nt: TGTGCCAGCAGTCCAAGTCAGAGGGGAGGTCAGCCCCAGCATTTT
cdr3_aa: CASSPSQRGGQPQHF

v_call: TRBV12-3/TRBV12-4
d_call: TRBD1
clone_size: few
j_call: TRBJ2-2
cdr3_nt: TGTGCCAGCAGTCAGAAGTACAGGGGAGCCGGGGAGCTGTTTTTT
cdr3_aa: CASSQKYRGAGELFF

v_call: TRBV7-3
d_call: NA
clone_size: many
j_call: TRBJ2-2
cdr3_nt: TGTGCCAGCAGCTTAAGGCGGGACGGTCGAAAGAACGCGAACACCGGGGAGCTGTTTTTT
cdr3_aa: CASSLRRDGRKNANTGELFF

v_call: TRBV4-1
d_call: NA
clone_size: many
j_call: TRBJ2-5
cdr3_nt: TGCGCCAGCAGCCAAAGCACGAGAGAGACCCAGTACTTC
cdr3_aa: CASSQSTRETQYF

v_call: TRBV28
d_call: NA
clone_size: many
j_call: TRBJ2-7
cdr3_nt: TGTGCCAGCAGTTTCGGGGGTCCTCCCGTGGGTTTC
cdr3_aa: CASSFGGPPVGF

v_call: TRBV12-3/TRBV12-4
d_call: NA
clone_size: many
j_call: TRBJ2-2
cdr3_nt: TGTGCCAGCAGCTTACTTGCCACCGGGGAGCTGTTTTTT
cdr3_aa: CASSLLATGELFF

v_call: TRBV2
d_call: NA
clone_size: many
j_call: TRBJ2-7
cdr3_nt: TGTGCCAGCAGTGAAGGGACAGCCCTCTCCTACGAGCAGTACTTC
cdr3_aa: CASSEGTALSYEQYF

v_call: TRBV27
d_call: TRBD2
clone_size: many
j_call: TRBJ2-7
cdr3_nt: TGTGCCAGCAGTTTAGAGGGACTAGCCCACTACGAGCAGTACTTC
cdr3_aa: CASSLEGLAHYEQYF

v_call: TRBV28
d_call: NA
clone_size: many
j_call: TRBJ2-5
cdr3_nt: TGTGCCAGCAGTCCTGGAGGGGCTAGCCAAGAGACCCAGTACTTC
cdr3_aa: CASSPGGASQETQYF

v_call: TRBV6-2/TRBV6-3
d_call: NA
clone_size: many
j_call: TRBJ1-6
cdr3_nt: TGTGCCAGCAGTCGTGGACAGTGGACTTCTGGCAATTCACCCCTCCACTTT
cdr3_aa: CASSRGQWTSGNSPLHF

v_call: TRBV2
d_call: NA
clone_size: many
j_call: TRBJ2-7
cdr3_nt: TGTGCCAGCACCCAAAGCCAGGCCTCCTACGAGCAGTACTTC
cdr3_aa: CASTQSQASYEQYF

v_call: TRBV5-1
d_call: NA
clone_size: many
j_call: TRBJ1-6
cdr3_nt: TGCGCCAGCAGCGGAGAGTCGGGATACTATAATTCACCCCTCCACTTT
cdr3_aa: CASSGESGYYNSPLHF

v_call: TRBV6-1
d_call: NA
clone_size: many
j_call: TRBJ2-7
cdr3_nt: TGTGCCAGCAGTGACATAGAGGGCTCCGAGCAGTACTTC
cdr3_aa: CASSDIEGSEQYF

v_call: TRBV6-5
d_call: TRBD2
clone_size: many
j_call: TRBJ2-5
cdr3_nt: TGTGCCAGCAGCCGGTCCGGACTAGCGGGGGGATTAGAGACCCAGTACTTC
cdr3_aa: CASSRSGLAGGLETQYF

v_call: TRBV11-2
d_call: TRBD2
clone_size: few
j_call: TRBJ2-3
cdr3_nt: TGTGCCAGCAGCTTATATAAGGGAGTACTAGCGGGGATAACAACTAGCACAGATACGCAGTATTTT
cdr3_aa: CASSLYKGVLAGITTSTDTQYF

v_call: TRBV7-2
d_call: NA
clone_size: NA
j_call: TRBJ2-5
cdr3_nt: TGTGCCAGCAGCTCACTCGGGACTCAAAAAGAGACCCAGTACTTC
cdr3_aa: CASSSLGTQKETQYF

v_call: TRBV7-2
d_call: TRBD1
clone_size: many
j_call: TRBJ2-5
cdr3_nt: TGTGCCAGCAGCGCGACAGGGATGAAGACCCAGTACTTC
cdr3_aa: CASSATGMKTQYF

v_call: TRBV11-2
d_call: NA
clone_size: many
j_call: TRBJ1-2
cdr3_nt: TGTGCCAGCAGCTCTCCCATGGGTTCCTATGGCTACACCTTC
cdr3_aa: CASSSPMGSYGYTF

v_call: TRBV4-1
d_call: NA
clone_size: many
j_call: TRBJ2-5
cdr3_nt: TGCGCCAGCAGCACCAACGCTTTCCAAGAGACCCAGTACTTC
cdr3_aa: CASSTNAFQETQYF

v_call: TRBV28
d_call: NA
clone_size: NA
j_call: TRBJ2-7
cdr3_nt: TGTGCCAGCATCCCCGGAGGGGTCTACGAGCAGTACTTC
cdr3_aa: CASIPGGVYEQYF

v_call: TRBV24-1
d_call: NA
clone_size: many
j_call: TRBJ2-5
cdr3_nt: TGTGCCACCAGTGATCTCTCGGCATCCCAAGAGACCCAGTACTTC
cdr3_aa: CATSDLSASQETQYF

v_call: TRBV6-1
d_call: NA
clone_size: many
j_call: TRBJ2-7
cdr3_nt: TGTGCCAGCAGCCTACGCTGGGGGTCCTACGAGCAGTACTTC
cdr3_aa: CASSLRWGSYEQYF

v_call: TRBV30
d_call: TRBD1
clone_size: few
j_call: TRBJ1-1
cdr3_nt: TGTGCCTGGAGCCGACAGGGGGAGGACACTGAAGCTTTCTTT
cdr3_aa: CAWSRQGEDTEAFF

v_call: TRBV6-1
d_call: NA
clone_size: NA
j_call: TRBJ1-2
cdr3_nt: TGTGCCAGCAGTGACCCGTCTCGGGGGAGCTATGGCTACACCTTC
cdr3_aa: CASSDPSRGSYGYTF

v_call: TRBV28
d_call: TRBD2
clone_size: NA
j_call: TRBJ2-7
cdr3_nt: TGTGCCAGCAGTTTGGGGACTAGCGGGATCGCTTATCTCTACGAGCAGTACTTC
cdr3_aa: CASSLGTSGIAYLYEQYF

v_call: TRBV2
d_call: NA
clone_size: many
j_call: TRBJ1-1
cdr3_nt: TGTGCCAGCAGTGGAGATCGAAAGGCTTTCTTT
cdr3_aa: CASSGDRKAFF

v_call: TRBV24-1
d_call: NA
clone_size: many
j_call: TRBJ1-2
cdr3_nt: TGTGCCACCAGTGATCGTCTGGGTCTGGGGGGTGGCTACACCTTC
cdr3_aa: CATSDRLGLGGGYTF

v_call: TRBV12-3/TRBV12-4
d_call: NA
clone_size: NA
j_call: TRBJ1-1
cdr3_nt: TGTGCCAGCAGCGCCCGACGGGGGAACACTGAAGCTTTCTTT
cdr3_aa: CASSARRGNTEAFF

v_call: TRBV25-1
d_call: NA
clone_size: NA
j_call: TRBJ2-7
cdr3_nt: TGTGCCAGCAGTGAATGGGAATCCTACGAGCAGTACTTC
cdr3_aa: CASSEWESYEQYF

v_call: TRBV6-5
d_call: NA
clone_size: many
j_call: TRBJ1-2
cdr3_nt: TGTGCCAGCAGCCGAAACCCGGACGGCGCTAACTATGGCTACACCTTC
cdr3_aa: CASSRNPDGANYGYTF

v_call: TRBV20-1
d_call: NA
clone_size: many
j_call: TRBJ2-5
cdr3_nt: TGCAGTGCTAGAGAGATCACAGGGTGGGATGAGACCCAGTACTTC
cdr3_aa: CSAREITGWDETQYF

v_call: TRBV7-2
d_call: NA
clone_size: few
j_call: TRBJ1-1
cdr3_nt: TGTGCCAGCAGGGAAGGACGGGGGAGGGCTGAAGCTTTCTTT
cdr3_aa: CASREGRGRAEAFF

v_call: TRBV28
d_call: TRBD2
clone_size: many
j_call: TRBJ2-4
cdr3_nt: TGTGCCAGCAGTTTATCGGCTAGCGGAGGAAAAAACATTCAGTACTTC
cdr3_aa: CASSLSASGGKNIQYF

v_call: TRBV5-8
d_call: NA
clone_size: few
j_call: TRBJ2-5
cdr3_nt: TGTGCCAGCAGCACAGGACGGAGACAAGAGACCCAGTACTTC
cdr3_aa: CASSTGRRQETQYF

v_call: TRBV20-1
d_call: TRBD2
clone_size: few
j_call: TRBJ2-7
cdr3_nt: TGCAGTGCTAGAGGACTAGCGGGAGGAGTCTACGAGCAGTACTTC
cdr3_aa: CSARGLAGGVYEQYF

v_call: TRBV30
d_call: NA
clone_size: many
j_call: TRBJ2-7
cdr3_nt: TGTGCCTGGAGAGGCCAGAGGATCTACGAGCAGTACTTC
cdr3_aa: CAWRGQRIYEQYF

v_call: TRBV4-2
d_call: TRBD1
clone_size: many
j_call: TRBJ2-4
cdr3_nt: TGTGCCAGCAGCCAAGATGGGACAGGGGATTTGAACATTCAGTACTTC
cdr3_aa: CASSQDGTGDLNIQYF

v_call: TRBV7-8
d_call: NA
clone_size: many
j_call: TRBJ1-1
cdr3_nt: TGTGCCAGCAGCCGAGGGGAAACTGAAGCTTTCTTT
cdr3_aa: CASSRGETEAFF

v_call: TRBV7-2
d_call: NA
clone_size: many
j_call: TRBJ2-5
cdr3_nt: TGTGCCAGCAGCTCGAATGTGGGGGCCCAGTACTTC
cdr3_aa: CASSSNVGAQYF

v_call: TRBV28
d_call: NA
clone_size: many
j_call: TRBJ1-6
cdr3_nt: TGTGCCAGCACCCCAGTTGGGAGGTCACCCCTCCACTTT
cdr3_aa: CASTPVGRSPLHF

v_call: TRBV6-5
d_call: NA
clone_size: many
j_call: TRBJ2-5
cdr3_nt: TGTGCCAGCAGCCCCGTTTATGGGGGCATCCAAGAGACCCAGTACTTC
cdr3_aa: CASSPVYGGIQETQYF

v_call: TRBV24-1
d_call: NA
clone_size: many
j_call: TRBJ1-2
cdr3_nt: TGTGCCACCAGTGAAAACGGCTATGGCTACACCTTC
cdr3_aa: CATSENGYGYTF

v_call: TRBV25-1
d_call: NA
clone_size: NA
j_call: TRBJ1-1
cdr3_nt: TGTGCCAGCAGCCGCAGAAGCACTGAAGCTTTCTTT
cdr3_aa: CASSRRSTEAFF

v_call: TRBV5-1
d_call: TRBD1
clone_size: many
j_call: TRBJ2-7
cdr3_nt: TGCGCCAGCAGGAGGGACAGGTCCAACGAGCAGTACTTC
cdr3_aa: CASRRDRSNEQYF

v_call: TRBV6-1
d_call: TRBD1
clone_size: many
j_call: TRBJ1-2
cdr3_nt: TGTGCCAGCAGTGAAGGGAGAAGACAGGGCGGCTACACCTTC
cdr3_aa: CASSEGRRQGGYTF

v_call: TRBV29-1
d_call: TRBD2
clone_size: many
j_call: TRBJ2-7
cdr3_nt: TGCAGCGTTGTAGCGGGAGCTTACGAGCAGTACTTC
cdr3_aa: CSVVAGAYEQYF

v_call: TRBV6-2/TRBV6-3
d_call: NA
clone_size: many
j_call: TRBJ1-1
cdr3_nt: TGTGCCAGCAGTTACTCGTCCGCCCAGGGGACTGAAGCTTTCTTT
cdr3_aa: CASSYSSAQGTEAFF

v_call: TRBV28
d_call: TRBD2
clone_size: many
j_call: TRBJ2-5
cdr3_nt: TGTGCCAGCAGTTCTGGACTAGCGGGAGTAGGAGAGACCCAGTACTTC
cdr3_aa: CASSSGLAGVGETQYF

v_call: TRBV5-1
d_call: TRBD1
clone_size: few
j_call: TRBJ2-7
cdr3_nt: TGCGCCAGCAGCTTGACGGGCAGGGGGCCCTACAAGCAGTACTTC
cdr3_aa: CASSLTGRGPYKQYF

v_call: TRBV3-1
d_call: NA
clone_size: few
j_call: TRBJ1-3
cdr3_nt: TGTGCCAGCAGCCAAGATTGGTCAGGGGCCACTGGAAACACCATATATTTT
cdr3_aa: CASSQDWSGATGNTIYF

v_call: TRBV5-1
d_call: NA
clone_size: many
j_call: TRBJ1-6
cdr3_nt: TGCGCCAGCAGCTTGGGAGACAGGCTGGGTGATTCACCCCTCCACTTT
cdr3_aa: CASSLGDRLGDSPLHF

v_call: TRBV7-9
d_call: NA
clone_size: many
j_call: TRBJ2-2
cdr3_nt: TGTGCCACCCAGGGGAACACCGGGGAGCTGTTTTTT
cdr3_aa: CATQGNTGELFF

v_call: TRBV2
d_call: NA
clone_size: many
j_call: TRBJ2-7
cdr3_nt: TGTGCCAGCAGTCGGACAGACGAGCAGTACTTC
cdr3_aa: CASSRTDEQYF

v_call: TRBV15
d_call: NA
clone_size: many
j_call: TRBJ1-1
cdr3_nt: TGTGCCACCAGCAGAGATGGGAGGCGGGGGCGACCTCGCGCTGAAGCTTTCTTT
cdr3_aa: CATSRDGRRGRPRAEAFF